The rows below give T cell receptor beta chains drawn from one sample of a study of Tregs in tolerant kidney transplant recipients. No antigen has been identified for these receptors. The method was immunoSEQ multiplex PCR; TCRdb's version includes in-frame clones alone and lacks a portion of them. Of 1,500 to 2,000 clones listed, about half were seen once; the top ten hold under 25%. Sequences were obtained from Tregs from blood cultured with allogeneic cells. The receptors stem from a human donor in good health. CDR3s include the opening cysteine and the closing phenylalanine or tryptophan. The order of the fields is CDR3 length, clone size, V gene, D gene, J gene, CDR3 DNA, CDR3 protein. D genes are given only for firm matches. Size tells how often a clone was seen (once, few, many) or the class of an expanded clone, and some rows leave it out.

CDR3 length: 14
clone size: NA
V gene: TRBV5-6
D gene: NA
J gene: TRBJ2-5
CDR3 DNA: TGTGCCAGCAGCGTCCGGGACTTTCAAGAGACCCAGTACTTC
CDR3 protein: CASSVRDFQETQYF

CDR3 length: 19
clone size: NA
V gene: TRBV10-3
D gene: TRBD2
J gene: TRBJ2-1
CDR3 DNA: TGTGCCATCAGTGCTCAACTAGCGATCCCACCAATACTGGGCAATGAGCAGTTCTTC
CDR3 protein: CAISAQLAIPPILGNEQFF

CDR3 length: 12
clone size: NA
V gene: TRBV30
D gene: TRBD1
J gene: TRBJ2-7
CDR3 DNA: TGTGCCTGGAGTGGGGGACAGTACGAGCAGTACTTC
CDR3 protein: CAWSGGQYEQYF

CDR3 length: 13
clone size: medium-sized
V gene: TRBV7-2
D gene: NA
J gene: TRBJ2-2
CDR3 DNA: TGTGCCAGCAGCCCAGGGCCGGCCGGGGAGCTGTTTTTT
CDR3 protein: CASSPGPAGELFF

CDR3 length: 16
clone size: NA
V gene: TRBV11-2
D gene: TRBD2
J gene: TRBJ2-5
CDR3 DNA: TGTGCCAGCAGCAAACAAACGGGACTAGTATACGTGACCCAGTACTTC
CDR3 protein: CASSKQTGLVYVTQYF

CDR3 length: 15
clone size: NA
V gene: TRBV7-9
D gene: NA
J gene: TRBJ2-3
CDR3 DNA: TGTGCCAGCAGCTTAATGTTTGGGGACTTAGATACGCAGTATTTT
CDR3 protein: CASSLMFGDLDTQYF

CDR3 length: 14
clone size: NA
V gene: TRBV6-1
D gene: NA
J gene: TRBJ1-2
CDR3 DNA: TGTGCCAGCAGTGAAGATGGGGGCGACTATGGCTACACCTTC
CDR3 protein: CASSEDGGDYGYTF

CDR3 length: 14
clone size: medium-sized
V gene: TRBV30
D gene: NA
J gene: TRBJ1-1
CDR3 DNA: TGTGCCTGGAGCGGACTCCGGGTGAACACTGAAGCTTTCTTT
CDR3 protein: CAWSGLRVNTEAFF

CDR3 length: 15
clone size: NA
V gene: TRBV11-3
D gene: NA
J gene: TRBJ2-6
CDR3 DNA: TGTGCCAGCAGCGAACAGCCCTCTGGGGCCAACGTCCTGACTTTC
CDR3 protein: CASSEQPSGANVLTF

CDR3 length: 15
clone size: few
V gene: TRBV9
D gene: TRBD2
J gene: TRBJ2-7
CDR3 DNA: TGTGCCAGCAGCGTAGGGACTAGCTACTCCTACGAGCAGTACTTC
CDR3 protein: CASSVGTSYSYEQYF

CDR3 length: 16
clone size: NA
V gene: TRBV7-2
D gene: NA
J gene: TRBJ2-6
CDR3 DNA: TGCGCCAGCAGCCAAGAGGCACGTACTGGGGCCAACGTCCTGACTTTC
CDR3 protein: CASSQEARTGANVLTF

CDR3 length: 13
clone size: medium-sized
V gene: TRBV5-1
D gene: NA
J gene: TRBJ2-1
CDR3 DNA: TGCGCCAGCAGCTTGTTTAGATACCGTGAGCAGTTCTTC
CDR3 protein: CASSLFRYREQFF

CDR3 length: 12
clone size: NA
V gene: TRBV19
D gene: TRBD2
J gene: TRBJ2-3
CDR3 DNA: TGTGCCAGTAGTAGCGGGAGGTATACGCAGTATTTT
CDR3 protein: CASSSGRYTQYF

CDR3 length: 11
clone size: large
V gene: TRBV19
D gene: NA
J gene: TRBJ1-4
CDR3 DNA: TGTGCCAGTAGGAGTCGAGAAAAACTGTTTTTT
CDR3 protein: CASRSREKLFF

CDR3 length: 16
clone size: NA
V gene: TRBV4-3
D gene: TRBD2
J gene: TRBJ2-3
CDR3 DNA: TGCGCCAGCAGCCAAGATCTAGCGGGGGGGACAGATACGCAGTATTTT
CDR3 protein: CASSQDLAGGTDTQYF

CDR3 length: 15
clone size: few
V gene: TRBV9
D gene: TRBD1
J gene: TRBJ2-3
CDR3 DNA: TGTGCCAGCAGCGGCTCCGGACAGGGCACTAATACGCAGTATTTT
CDR3 protein: CASSGSGQGTNTQYF

CDR3 length: 13
clone size: medium-sized
V gene: TRBV30
D gene: TRBD1
J gene: TRBJ1-2
CDR3 DNA: TGTGCCTGGAGTAGGGACAGGGGTTATGGCTACACCTTC
CDR3 protein: CAWSRDRGYGYTF

CDR3 length: 17
clone size: NA
V gene: TRBV7-2
D gene: NA
J gene: TRBJ2-3
CDR3 DNA: TGTGCCAGCAGCCCCCCCCCGGGACACCTTGGCACAGATACGCAGTATTTT
CDR3 protein: CASSPPPGHLGTDTQYF

CDR3 length: 14
clone size: medium-sized
V gene: TRBV5-1
D gene: NA
J gene: TRBJ1-1
CDR3 DNA: TGCGCCAGCAGCTCGGACATCTTGAACACTGAAGCTTTCTTT
CDR3 protein: CASSSDILNTEAFF

CDR3 length: 14
clone size: once
V gene: TRBV5-6
D gene: NA
J gene: TRBJ2-3
CDR3 DNA: TGTGCCAGCAGCTCGGGGACATTTACAGATACGCAGTATTTT
CDR3 protein: CASSSGTFTDTQYF

CDR3 length: 14
clone size: few
V gene: TRBV5-4
D gene: NA
J gene: TRBJ2-5
CDR3 DNA: TGTGCCAGCAGCCGTTCCAGGGGCCAAGAGACCCAGTACTTC
CDR3 protein: CASSRSRGQETQYF

CDR3 length: 14
clone size: medium-sized
V gene: TRBV7-2
D gene: TRBD1
J gene: TRBJ1-2
CDR3 DNA: TGTGCCAGCAGCTTAGAACAGGGGGCGGTTGGCTACACCTTC
CDR3 protein: CASSLEQGAVGYTF

CDR3 length: 15
clone size: large
V gene: TRBV7-2
D gene: NA
J gene: TRBJ2-1
CDR3 DNA: TGTGCCAGCAGCTTAGTAGGGAACTCCTACAATGAGCAGTTCTTC
CDR3 protein: CASSLVGNSYNEQFF

CDR3 length: 13
clone size: NA
V gene: TRBV18
D gene: NA
J gene: TRBJ2-7
CDR3 DNA: TGTGCCAGCTCACCATCAGGCTCCCACGAGCAGTACTTC
CDR3 protein: CASSPSGSHEQYF

CDR3 length: 15
clone size: NA
V gene: TRBV6-6
D gene: TRBD2
J gene: TRBJ2-7
CDR3 DNA: TGTGCCAGCCGCCCCGGGACTAACAAAGCCTACGAGCAGTACTTC
CDR3 protein: CASRPGTNKAYEQYF

CDR3 length: 17
clone size: NA
V gene: TRBV9
D gene: TRBD1
J gene: TRBJ2-3
CDR3 DNA: TGTGCCAGCAGCGTAAGGGCACAGGGGGCCCCCACAGATACGCAGTATTTT
CDR3 protein: CASSVRAQGAPTDTQYF

CDR3 length: 13
clone size: NA
V gene: TRBV5-4
D gene: NA
J gene: TRBJ1-2
CDR3 DNA: TGTGCCAGCAGATTGGGGGGGCAAAATGGCTACACCTTC
CDR3 protein: CASRLGGQNGYTF

CDR3 length: 12
clone size: NA
V gene: TRBV7-9
D gene: NA
J gene: TRBJ2-5
CDR3 DNA: TGTGCCAGCAGCCTCCCCCAAGAGACCCAGTACTTC
CDR3 protein: CASSLPQETQYF

CDR3 length: 13
clone size: NA
V gene: TRBV7-3
D gene: TRBD1
J gene: TRBJ2-4
CDR3 DNA: TGTGCCAGCAGCCGGACAGGCAAAAACATTCAGTACTTC
CDR3 protein: CASSRTGKNIQYF

CDR3 length: 12
clone size: medium-sized
V gene: TRBV7-8
D gene: NA
J gene: TRBJ1-2
CDR3 DNA: TGTGCCAGCAGTTTACAGGGTGACGGCTACACCTTC
CDR3 protein: CASSLQGDGYTF

CDR3 length: 14
clone size: NA
V gene: TRBV5-1
D gene: NA
J gene: TRBJ2-5
CDR3 DNA: TGTGCCAGCAACGTAAGGGGACCCGTCGGGACCCAGTACTTC
CDR3 protein: CASNVRGPVGTQYF

CDR3 length: 13
clone size: NA
V gene: TRBV5-5
D gene: NA
J gene: TRBJ2-1
CDR3 DNA: TGTGCCAGCAGCTTGCCCACCTACAATGAGCAGTTCTTC
CDR3 protein: CASSLPTYNEQFF

CDR3 length: 15
clone size: NA
V gene: TRBV30
D gene: NA
J gene: TRBJ1-5
CDR3 DNA: TGTGCCTGGAGTGTACTCGAGCGTGGGAATCAGCCCCAGCATTTT
CDR3 protein: CAWSVLERGNQPQHF

CDR3 length: 13
clone size: NA
V gene: TRBV27
D gene: NA
J gene: TRBJ2-7
CDR3 DNA: TGTGCCAGCAGCCCAGGGTTGGTCGTCGAGCAGTACTTC
CDR3 protein: CASSPGLVVEQYF

CDR3 length: 15
clone size: few
V gene: TRBV7-2
D gene: NA
J gene: TRBJ1-2
CDR3 DNA: TGTGCCAGCAGCTTAGGTCCCGGGGGATCGTATGGCTACACCTTC
CDR3 protein: CASSLGPGGSYGYTF

CDR3 length: 13
clone size: once
V gene: TRBV6-1
D gene: NA
J gene: TRBJ2-3
CDR3 DNA: TGTGCCAGCAGTGAATTCCGGGGGGATACGCAGTATTTT
CDR3 protein: CASSEFRGDTQYF

CDR3 length: 13
clone size: medium-sized
V gene: TRBV19
D gene: NA
J gene: TRBJ2-2
CDR3 DNA: TGTGCCAGTGCAGGGAGAAACACCGGGGAGCTGTTTTTT
CDR3 protein: CASAGRNTGELFF

CDR3 length: 16
clone size: NA
V gene: TRBV15
D gene: NA
J gene: TRBJ1-2
CDR3 DNA: TGTGCCACCAGCAGAGAGCGTACAGGAATGGTCTATGGCTACACCTTC
CDR3 protein: CATSRERTGMVYGYTF

CDR3 length: 15
clone size: NA
V gene: TRBV5-1
D gene: NA
J gene: TRBJ2-7
CDR3 DNA: TGCGCCAGCAGCTTGACTGTCGGACTCTCCTACGAGCAGTACTTC
CDR3 protein: CASSLTVGLSYEQYF

CDR3 length: 15
clone size: large
V gene: TRBV15
D gene: TRBD1
J gene: TRBJ2-4
CDR3 DNA: TGTGCCACCAGCAGAGCGGGACAGGGGAAAAACATTCAGTACTTC
CDR3 protein: CATSRAGQGKNIQYF

CDR3 length: 13
clone size: NA
V gene: TRBV29-1
D gene: TRBD1
J gene: TRBJ1-2
CDR3 DNA: TGCAGCGTTGAAGATACAGGGGGTTTTGGCTACACCTTC
CDR3 protein: CSVEDTGGFGYTF

CDR3 length: 16
clone size: NA
V gene: TRBV11-2
D gene: TRBD1
J gene: TRBJ1-2
CDR3 DNA: TGTGCCAGCAGCTTAGCCCCGACAGGGGGCTACTATGGCTACACCTTC
CDR3 protein: CASSLAPTGGYYGYTF

CDR3 length: 14
clone size: NA
V gene: TRBV6-5
D gene: NA
J gene: TRBJ2-2
CDR3 DNA: TGTGCCAGCAGTCAGGGGTTGATGACCGGGGAGCTGTTTTTT
CDR3 protein: CASSQGLMTGELFF

CDR3 length: 14
clone size: NA
V gene: TRBV6-5
D gene: TRBD1
J gene: TRBJ2-7
CDR3 DNA: TGTGCCAGCAGATCAGGGGGAAACTCCTACGAGCAGTACTTC
CDR3 protein: CASRSGGNSYEQYF

CDR3 length: 15
clone size: NA
V gene: TRBV9
D gene: TRBD1
J gene: TRBJ2-2
CDR3 DNA: TGTGCCAGCAGCTCGGGACAGGGGGCTCCCGGGGAGCTGTTTTTT
CDR3 protein: CASSSGQGAPGELFF

CDR3 length: 15
clone size: NA
V gene: TRBV7-2
D gene: TRBD1
J gene: TRBJ1-1
CDR3 DNA: TGTGCCAGCAGCTCTTCCCGGACAGGGGTTAGTAGAGCTTTCTTT
CDR3 protein: CASSSSRTGVSRAFF

CDR3 length: 15
clone size: NA
V gene: TRBV7-8
D gene: NA
J gene: TRBJ2-6
CDR3 DNA: TGTGCCAGCAGCGAACAGCCCTCTGGGGCCAACGTCCTGACTTTC
CDR3 protein: CASSEQPSGANVLTF

CDR3 length: 16
clone size: NA
V gene: TRBV7-2
D gene: TRBD2
J gene: TRBJ2-1
CDR3 DNA: TGTGCCAGCAAGGGGGCCGGGGGACTAGCGGGAGGTGAGCAGTTCTTC
CDR3 protein: CASKGAGGLAGGEQFF

CDR3 length: 11
clone size: NA
V gene: TRBV7-8
D gene: NA
J gene: TRBJ2-7
CDR3 DNA: TGTGCCAGCAGCCCCCTCTACGAGCAGTACTTC
CDR3 protein: CASSPLYEQYF

CDR3 length: 13
clone size: few
V gene: TRBV5-3
D gene: TRBD1
J gene: TRBJ1-3
CDR3 DNA: TGTGCCAGCAGCTTGACAGGGGGAAACACCATATATTTT
CDR3 protein: CASSLTGGNTIYF

CDR3 length: 14
clone size: NA
V gene: TRBV11-3
D gene: TRBD1
J gene: TRBJ2-7
CDR3 DNA: TGTGCCAGCAGCTCTCGGACAGGCCTCTACGAGCAGTACTTC
CDR3 protein: CASSSRTGLYEQYF

CDR3 length: 12
clone size: NA
V gene: TRBV5-3
D gene: NA
J gene: TRBJ1-2
CDR3 DNA: TGTGCCAGAAGCTTCCCCCCGAGGGGCTACACCTTC
CDR3 protein: CARSFPPRGYTF

CDR3 length: 14
clone size: few
V gene: TRBV6-1
D gene: NA
J gene: TRBJ1-1
CDR3 DNA: TGTGCCAGCAGTGTTTCAGGGGTGAACACTGAAGCTTTCTTT
CDR3 protein: CASSVSGVNTEAFF

CDR3 length: 15
clone size: medium-sized
V gene: TRBV2
D gene: NA
J gene: TRBJ1-5
CDR3 DNA: TGTGCCAGCAGTCCCGACAGAAGAAGCAATCAGCCCCAGCATTTT
CDR3 protein: CASSPDRRSNQPQHF

CDR3 length: 13
clone size: NA
V gene: TRBV7-6
D gene: NA
J gene: TRBJ1-5
CDR3 DNA: TGTGCCAGCGGATCGAGGGTGGATCAGCCCCAGCATTTT
CDR3 protein: CASGSRVDQPQHF

CDR3 length: 17
clone size: once
V gene: TRBV6-4
D gene: TRBD1
J gene: TRBJ2-2
CDR3 DNA: TGTGCCAGCAGTGTACAACCGACAGGGATCGACACCGGGGAGCTGTTTTTT
CDR3 protein: CASSVQPTGIDTGELFF

CDR3 length: 18
clone size: NA
V gene: TRBV14
D gene: NA
J gene: TRBJ2-2
CDR3 DNA: TGTGCCACCCCTGGGCGCACGCGGGTGGGACGGCCGACCGGGGAGCTGTTTTTT
CDR3 protein: CATPGRTRVGRPTGELFF